This T cell receptor (beta chain) derives from a study of tumor-infiltrating lymphocytes in localized non-small cell lung cancer. Whole-study findings and limits: Technical variation could not be separated from intratumor heterogeneity here.

Libraries were prepared by immunoSEQ multiplex PCR; TCRdb keeps only in-frame clonotypes and omits some of them. The sample has 15,000 to 20,000 clones; 65% to 85% are singletons. Concerning this clone: What it recognizes is unknown.

The sequence came from a human donor with non-small cell lung cancer. Sequences were obtained from uninvolved lung tissue not adjacent to the tumor.

The CDR3 region has the DNA TGCGCCAGCAGGCGCGCGTGGGGGGCTGAGAACATTCAGTACTTC. As protein: CASRRAWGAENIQYF. The chain uses TRBV10-2 and TRBJ2-4; D is possibly TRBD1 or TRBD2 (6 bases each). The CDR3 runs to 15 residues. The germline CDR1 and CDR2 sequences are WSHSY and SAAADI. V was clipped by 6 bases and J by 7 bases, with 19 bases between them.